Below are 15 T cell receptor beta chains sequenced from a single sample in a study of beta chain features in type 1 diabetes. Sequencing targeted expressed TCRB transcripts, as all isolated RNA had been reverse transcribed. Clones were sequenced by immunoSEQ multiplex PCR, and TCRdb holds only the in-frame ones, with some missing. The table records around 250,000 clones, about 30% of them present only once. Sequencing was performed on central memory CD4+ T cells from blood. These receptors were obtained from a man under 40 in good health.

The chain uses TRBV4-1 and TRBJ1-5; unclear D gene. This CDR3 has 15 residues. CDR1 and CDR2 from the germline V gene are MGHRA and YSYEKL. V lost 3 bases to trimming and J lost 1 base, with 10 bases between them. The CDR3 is CASSHSDGSNQPQHF. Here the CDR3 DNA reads TGCGCCAGCAGCCACTCGGACGGAAGCAATCAGCCCCAGCATTTT.

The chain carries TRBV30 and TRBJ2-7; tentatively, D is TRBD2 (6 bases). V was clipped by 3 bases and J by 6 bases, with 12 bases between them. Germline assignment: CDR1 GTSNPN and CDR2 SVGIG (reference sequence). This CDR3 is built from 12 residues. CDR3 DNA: TGTGCCTGGAGCGGGGGAGAGTCCGAGCAGTACTTC. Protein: CAWSGGESEQYF.

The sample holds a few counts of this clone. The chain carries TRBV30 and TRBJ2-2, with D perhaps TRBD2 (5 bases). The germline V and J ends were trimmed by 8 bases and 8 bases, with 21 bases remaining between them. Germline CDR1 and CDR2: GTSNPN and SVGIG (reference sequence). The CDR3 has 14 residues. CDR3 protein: CAGATGLGGGELFF. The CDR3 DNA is TGTGCCGGAGCTACGGGTCTTGGAGGAGGGGAGCTGTTTTTT.

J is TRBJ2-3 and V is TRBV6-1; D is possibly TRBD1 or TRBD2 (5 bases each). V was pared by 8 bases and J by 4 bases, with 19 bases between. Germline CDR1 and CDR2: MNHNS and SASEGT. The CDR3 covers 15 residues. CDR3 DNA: TGTGCCAGCCAATCAAAAGGGGAGAAGGCAGATACGCAGTATTTT. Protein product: CASQSKGEKADTQYF.

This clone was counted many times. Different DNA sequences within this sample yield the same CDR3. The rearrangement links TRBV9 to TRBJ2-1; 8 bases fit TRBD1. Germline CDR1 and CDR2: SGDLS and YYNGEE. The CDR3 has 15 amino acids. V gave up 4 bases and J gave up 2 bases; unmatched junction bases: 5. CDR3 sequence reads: CASSPRDRPYNEQFF. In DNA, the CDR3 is TGTGCCAGCAGCCCCCGGGACAGGCCCTACAATGAGCAGTTCTTC.

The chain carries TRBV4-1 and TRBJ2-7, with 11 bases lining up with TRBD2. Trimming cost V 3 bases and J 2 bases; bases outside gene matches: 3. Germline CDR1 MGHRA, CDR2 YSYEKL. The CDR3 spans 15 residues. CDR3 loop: CASSHGTSGTYEQYF. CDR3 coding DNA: TGCGCCAGCAGCCACGGGACTAGCGGAACCTACGAGCAGTACTTC.

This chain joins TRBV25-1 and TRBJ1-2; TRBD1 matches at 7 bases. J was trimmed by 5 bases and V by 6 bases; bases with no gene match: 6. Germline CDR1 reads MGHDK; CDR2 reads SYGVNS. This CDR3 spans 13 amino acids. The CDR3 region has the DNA TGTGCCAGCAGCACAGGGGCAGAGTATGGCTACACCTTC. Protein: CASSTGAEYGYTF.

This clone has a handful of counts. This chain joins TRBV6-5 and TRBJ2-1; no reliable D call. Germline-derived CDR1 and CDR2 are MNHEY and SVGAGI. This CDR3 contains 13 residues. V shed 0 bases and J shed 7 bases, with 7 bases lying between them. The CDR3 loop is CASSYSLGNEQFF. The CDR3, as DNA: TGTGCCAGCAGTTACTCCCTGGGGAATGAGCAGTTCTTC.

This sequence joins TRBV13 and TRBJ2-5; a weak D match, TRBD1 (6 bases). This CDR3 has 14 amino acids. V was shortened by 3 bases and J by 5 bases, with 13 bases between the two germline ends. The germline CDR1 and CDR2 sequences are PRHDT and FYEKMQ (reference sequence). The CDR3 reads CASSLEGGGETQYF. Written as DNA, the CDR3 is TGTGCCAGCAGCTTGGAAGGGGGTGGGGAGACCCAGTACTTC.

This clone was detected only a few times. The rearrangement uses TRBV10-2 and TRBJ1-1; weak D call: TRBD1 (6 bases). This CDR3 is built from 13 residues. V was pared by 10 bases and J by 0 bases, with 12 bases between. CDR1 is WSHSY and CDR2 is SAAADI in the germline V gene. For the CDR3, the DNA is TGCGCCACCTCTAGGGGGTTGAACACTGAAGCTTTCTTT. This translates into CATSRGLNTEAFF.

In nucleotides, the CDR3 is TGTGCCAGCAGCGTAGCGGGAGGGGGAGATACGCAGTATTTT. It encodes CASSVAGGGDTQYF. The chain combines TRBV9 with TRBJ2-3; 8 positions match TRBD2. Germline trimming cut 0 bases from V and 5 bases from J; bases unmatched to any gene: 2. There are 14 residues in the CDR3. CDR1 is SGDLS and CDR2 is YYNGEE in the germline V gene.

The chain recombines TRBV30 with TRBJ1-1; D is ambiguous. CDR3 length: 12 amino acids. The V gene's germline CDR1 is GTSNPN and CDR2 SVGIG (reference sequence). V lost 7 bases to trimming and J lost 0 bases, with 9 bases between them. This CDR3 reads CASTSMNTEAFF. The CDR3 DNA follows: TGTGCCTCAACCAGCATGAACACTGAAGCTTTCTTT.

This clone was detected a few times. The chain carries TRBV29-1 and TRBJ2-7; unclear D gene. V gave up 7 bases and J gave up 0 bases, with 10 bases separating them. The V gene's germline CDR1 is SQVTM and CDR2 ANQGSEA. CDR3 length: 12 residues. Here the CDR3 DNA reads TGCAGCGGTGTGAAGAACTCCTACGAGCAGTACTTC. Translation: CSGVKNSYEQYF.

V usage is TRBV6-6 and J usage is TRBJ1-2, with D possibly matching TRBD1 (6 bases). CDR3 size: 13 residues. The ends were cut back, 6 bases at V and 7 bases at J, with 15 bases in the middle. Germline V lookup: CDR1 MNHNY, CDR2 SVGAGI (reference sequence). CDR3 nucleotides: TGTGCCAGCAGGGACAGCCAGCCAAGTGGCTACACCTTC. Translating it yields CASRDSQPSGYTF.

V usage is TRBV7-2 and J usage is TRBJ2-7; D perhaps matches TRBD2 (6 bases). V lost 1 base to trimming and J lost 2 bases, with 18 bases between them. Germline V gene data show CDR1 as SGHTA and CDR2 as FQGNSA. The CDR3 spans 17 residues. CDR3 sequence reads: CASSLGWGLAKTYEQYF. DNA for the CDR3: TGTGCCAGCAGCTTAGGATGGGGACTTGCGAAAACCTACGAGCAGTACTTC.